These 27 T cell receptor beta chains were all obtained from the same sample, sequenced in a study of T-cell reconstitution after alpha-beta-depleted transplantation in children. As it was prepared, the TCRbeta library received unique molecular identifiers. TCRdb reprocessed the PCR reads via MiXCR and lists one record per CDR3 protein. The repertoire holds about 640,000 distinct CDR3 sequences, with roughly 13% as singletons. Source: PBMCs, mostly from graft donor cells, taken 360 days after TCRalphabeta/CD19-depleted stem cell transplant. These TCRs come from a male patient aged 10 to 17 who had a stem cell transplant for acute myeloid leukemia, so the T cells may come from the graft donor.

About this clonotype: A much larger clonotype is one base distant, so this may be a read error. V is TRBV12-3 or TRBV12-4 and J is TRBJ2-3; a weak D match, TRBD2 (5 bases). The CDR3 has 18 residues. Trimming cost V 8 bases and J 3 bases, with 27 bases left between them. The CDR3 DNA reads as TGTGCCAGCTGTTCCTCGGTTCTAGACGTAGAGGGAACAGATACGCAGTATTTT. Protein sequence: CASCSSVLDVEGTDTQYF.

This clonotype was seen ten or more times. V usage is TRBV30 and J usage is TRBJ2-7; D is unclear. The V and J ends lost 2 bases and 3 bases respectively, with 5 bases between them. Germline CDR1 reads GTSNPN; CDR2 reads SVGIG (reference sequence). The CDR3 runs to 11 residues. The CDR3 nucleotides are TGTGCCTGGAGTATAAACTACGAGCAGTACTTC. This gives the protein CAWSINYEQYF.

This clonotype has at least ten counts. The chain recombines TRBV7-3 with TRBJ2-3; weak D call: TRBD1 (6 bases). V was shortened by 1 base and J by 1 base, with 9 bases between the two germline ends. Germline CDR1 reads SGHTA; CDR2 reads FQGTGA. There are 15 residues in the CDR3. The CDR3 sequence is CASSLRWGRTDTQYF. In DNA form, the CDR3 reads TGTGCCAGCAGCTTAAGATGGGGGCGCACAGATACGCAGTATTTT.

This clonotype has just a few counts. CDR3: CASSIDKQELGDTQYF. The CDR3 DNA reads as TGTGCCAGTAGTATAGATAAGCAAGAGTTGGGAGATACGCAGTATTTT. This sequence joins TRBV19 and TRBJ2-3; D remains ambiguous. V was clipped by 0 bases and J by 5 bases, with 15 bases between them. The CDR3 loop spans 16 amino acids. CDR1 is LNHDA, CDR2 SQIVND, per germline (reference sequence).

The V and J genes are TRBV10-3 and TRBJ2-4; no clear D. V lost 3 bases and J 3 bases, leaving 12 bases between the germline ends. CDR3 length equals 15 residues. Germline V gene lookup returns CDR1 ENHRY and CDR2 SYGVKD. DNA for the CDR3: TGTGCCATCAGTGACCCTAACGTGGGCAAAAACATTCAGTACTTC. It specifies CAISDPNVGKNIQYF.

V gene TRBV29-1 combines with J gene TRBJ2-2, with D possibly matching TRBD1 (6 bases). Trimming took 7 bases from V and 2 from J, leaving 14 bases between them. The CDR3 consists of 14 residues. Germline V gives CDR1 SQVTM, CDR2 ANQGSEA. The CDR3 loop is CSAGQQINTGELFF. DNA for the CDR3: TGCAGCGCCGGACAGCAGATTAACACCGGGGAGCTGTTTTTT.

In its sample, this clonotype was seen a few times. This chain connects TRBV29-1 to TRBJ2-7, with D maybe TRBD2 (6 bases). The CDR3 has 14 amino acids. Germline assignment: CDR1 SQVTM and CDR2 ANQGSEA. V was cut by 6 bases and J by 3 bases, with 18 bases left in between. The CDR3 DNA reads as TGCAGCGTGTTGGGGCCGGGACTTAACTACGAGCAGTACTTC. Residues: CSVLGPGLNYEQYF.

V gene TRBV2 combines with J gene TRBJ2-3, with D maybe TRBD1 (6 bases). V was shortened by 4 bases and J by 2 bases, with 13 bases between the two germline ends. Germline-derived CDR1 and CDR2 are SNHLY and FYNNEI. The CDR3 spans 15 residues. The CDR3 here is CASSAIGGATDTQYF. As DNA, the CDR3 is TGTGCCAGCAGTGCCATTGGGGGCGCCACAGATACGCAGTATTTT.

This clonotype was recorded many times. The V call is TRBV28, the J call TRBJ2-4, with TRBD2 matching over 12 bases. CDR1 MDHEN and CDR2 SYDVKM come from the germline V gene. With V trimmed by 5 bases and J by 15 bases, 11 bases remained unmatched. The CDR3 sequence is 14 residues long. CDR3 region: CASSTHPSSGRGYF. CDR3 coding DNA: TGTGCCAGCAGTACCCACCCTTCTAGCGGGAGGGGGTACTTC.

The chain employs TRBV28 and TRBJ2-2, with D uncertain. Between the trimmed V and J ends, which lost 8 bases and 6 bases, there was a span of 10 bases. This CDR3 is built from 12 residues. CDR1 is MDHEN, CDR2 SYDVKM, per germline. The CDR3 reads CASCNGPGELFF. CDR3 DNA: TGTGCCAGCTGCAACGGACCCGGGGAGCTGTTTTTT.

J is TRBJ2-2 and V is TRBV6-9; D might be TRBD2 (5 bases). This CDR3 comprises 16 residues. The V end was cut by 6 bases, the J end by 1 base, with 15 bases between. Germline lookup yields CDR1 MNHGY and CDR2 SVAAGI. The CDR3 here is CASRFISGKNTGELFF. The CDR3 bases are TGTGCCAGCAGATTTATAAGCGGAAAGAACACCGGGGAGCTGTTTTTT.

This clonotype has ten or more counts. The gene calls are TRBV6-2 or TRBV6-3 and TRBJ2-1, with TRBD2 matching 11 bases. The CDR3 is made up of 17 amino acids. Germline assignment: CDR1 MNHEY and CDR2 SVGEGT. V trimming: 6 bases; J trimming: 3 bases; junction bases outside the gene matches: 10. CDR3 in DNA: TGTGCCAGCAGCGGAGGGACTAGCGGTACGATCTACAATGAGCAGTTCTTC. The encoded protein is CASSGGTSGTIYNEQFF.

This clonotype was counted a few times. This chain links TRBV7-3 with TRBJ2-2; tentative D call: TRBD1 (5 bases). The CDR3 loop spans 16 amino acids. Looked up from germline, CDR1 is SGHTA and CDR2 is FQGTGA. Between the trimmed V and J ends, which lost 5 bases and 4 bases, there was a span of 17 bases. The CDR3 is CASSPPRGLLTGELFF. For the CDR3, the DNA is TGTGCCAGCAGCCCGCCAAGGGGCTTGCTCACCGGGGAGCTGTTTTTT.

The chain recombines TRBV12-3 or TRBV12-4 with TRBJ1-2, with D possibly TRBD1 on 6 matching bases. V was trimmed by 3 bases and J by 0 bases, leaving 11 bases between them. CDR3 size: 15 residues. CDR3 sequence (DNA): TGTGCCAGCAGTTTTGGACAGCCTACTAACTATGGCTACACCTTC. The encoded protein is CASSFGQPTNYGYTF.

With respect to this clonotype: A junction end diverges from the germline sequence, so it may reflect a read error. The chain combines TRBV12-3 or TRBV12-4 with TRBJ2-7; 10 bases fit TRBD1. The CDR3 spans 14 residues. As DNA, the CDR3 is TGTGCCAGCAGGGGGACAGGGGTCTCCTCCGAGCAGTACTTC. This sequence encodes CASRGTGVSSEQYF.

This clonotype was seen a handful of times. This rearrangement joins TRBV28 to TRBJ2-7, with 9 nucleotides matching TRBD1. Germline V gives CDR1 MDHEN, CDR2 SYDVKM. Trimming removed 3 bases from V and 7 bases from J; junction bases left unmatched: 10. This CDR3 is 15 amino acids long. The CDR3 nucleotides are TGTGCCAGCAGTTTCTGGGACAGGGCAATCGGGGAGCAGTACTTC. It specifies CASSFWDRAIGEQYF.

The V call is TRBV5-1, the J call TRBJ2-1, with TRBD2 matching 11 bases. The CDR3 has 16 residues. Germline CDR1 SGHRS, CDR2 YFSETQ. With V trimmed by 2 bases and J by 4 bases, 5 bases remained unmatched. CDR3 protein: CASSFLSGRGYNEQFF. In DNA form, the CDR3 reads TGCGCCAGCAGCTTCCTTAGCGGGAGGGGGTACAATGAGCAGTTCTTC.

The rearrangement joins TRBV29-1 to TRBJ2-1; a weak D match, TRBD2 (6 bases). CDR1 is SQVTM and CDR2 is ANQGSEA in the germline V gene. Trimming stripped 1 base from V and 7 bases from J, with 11 bases between. This CDR3 has 13 residues. CDR3 sequence reads: CSVEGGAGNEQFF. CDR3 nucleotide sequence: TGCAGCGTTGAAGGAGGGGCGGGAAATGAGCAGTTCTTC.

This clonotype was detected only a few times. The chain joins TRBV10-2 to TRBJ2-2; D gene unclear. In germline, CDR1 is WSHSY, CDR2 SAAADI. The CDR3 consists of 15 residues. Trimming left V 6 bases short and J 2 bases short, with 13 bases between. In DNA form, the CDR3 reads TGCGCCAGCAGCCAATTAGGGTTTAACACCGGGGAGCTGTTTTTT. Protein sequence: CASSQLGFNTGELFF.

The chain employs TRBV5-1 and TRBJ2-7, with TRBD2 matching over 11 bases. Trimming at V came to 5 bases and at J to 2 bases, leaving 9 bases not matched to a gene. Germline-derived CDR1 and CDR2 are SGHRS and YFSETQ. CDR3 size: 16 residues. The CDR3 region has the DNA TGCGCCAGCAGGAAGATAAAGACTAGCGGGACCTACGAGCAGTACTTC. This codes for CASRKIKTSGTYEQYF.

This clonotype was observed a few times. This chain joins TRBV7-3 and TRBJ1-1; D is possibly TRBD1 (5 bases). The CDR3 is 18 residues long. Germline V gene data show CDR1 as SGHTA and CDR2 as FQGTGA. Trimming shortened V by 0 bases and J by 0 bases, and 17 bases separated the two germline ends. This CDR3 reads CASSLTGRVGRLNTEAFF. The CDR3 nucleotides are TGTGCCAGCAGCTTAACGGGCAGGGTTGGACGCTTGAACACTGAAGCTTTCTTT.

This clonotype has only a few counts. The chain couples TRBV28 to TRBJ2-7; D ambiguous. Germline assignment: CDR1 MDHEN and CDR2 SYDVKM. Trimming pared 3 bases from V and 2 bases from J, leaving 11 bases between. The CDR3 is 14 residues long. The CDR3 sequence: CASSFVSTAYEQYF. In nucleotides, the CDR3 is TGTGCCAGCAGTTTTGTGTCTACCGCCTACGAGCAGTACTTC.

The rearrangement joins TRBV11-3 to TRBJ2-7, with D maybe TRBD1 (5 bases). The CDR3 sequence is 16 residues long. Germline CDR1 SGHNT, CDR2 YENEEA. Trimming cost V 0 bases and J 4 bases, with 16 bases left between them. The CDR3 sequence is CASSLEVQGREYEQYF. CDR3 sequence (DNA): TGTGCCAGCAGCTTAGAAGTCCAGGGAAGAGAGTACGAGCAGTACTTC.

This clonotype was observed at least ten times. This sequence joins TRBV4-3 and TRBJ2-7; D is unresolved. The germline V gene has CDR1 LGHNA and CDR2 YSLEER. CDR3 length equals 16 residues. V was cut by 3 bases and J by 0 bases, with 15 bases left in between. CDR3 in DNA: TGCGCCAGCAGCCACGCCCGGGCCCCCAACTCCTACGAGCAGTACTTC. This gives the protein CASSHARAPNSYEQYF.

This clonotype was seen only a few times. The chain recombines TRBV25-1 with TRBJ2-3; 11 bases are shared with TRBD2. Trimming at V came to 5 bases and at J to 1 base, leaving 8 bases not matched to a gene. CDR3 length: 17 amino acids. The V gene's germline CDR1 is MGHDK and CDR2 SYGVNS. The CDR3 DNA is TGTGCCAGCAGTCCACTAGCGGGGGTTTGGGGCACAGATACGCAGTATTTT. This sequence encodes CASSPLAGVWGTDTQYF.

The V gene is TRBV4-2, the J gene TRBJ2-5; TRBD2 matches at 9 bases. This CDR3 comprises 18 residues. The ends lost 0 bases at V and 5 bases at J; junction bases unmatched: 13. Germline V gene sequence: CDR1 LGHNA, CDR2 YNFKEQ. CDR3: CASSQETGSGRVVETQYF. The CDR3 DNA reads TGTGCCAGCAGCCAAGAAACGGGTAGCGGGAGAGTAGTGGAGACCCAGTACTTC.

This clonotype was picked up a small number of times. The chain couples TRBV4-2 to TRBJ2-7, with D unresolved. V lost 1 base and J 4 bases, leaving 8 bases between the germline ends. Germline V lookup: CDR1 LGHNA, CDR2 YNFKEQ. The CDR3 sequence is 13 residues long. CDR3 in amino acids: CASSQAKEYEQYF. Written as DNA, the CDR3 is TGTGCCAGCAGCCAAGCGAAGGAGTACGAGCAGTACTTC.